These T cell receptor beta chains were read from a single sample in a study of cytomegalovirus exposure and HLA in healthy donors. The data were produced by immunoSEQ multiplex PCR, yet TCRdb's version contains in-frame clones alone and is incomplete. The data show around 180,000 clones, 80% to 90% seen once. Source material: PBMCs. These receptor sequences come from a girl aged 5-17 years in good health and CMV-seropositive. CDR3s include the opening cysteine and the closing phenylalanine or tryptophan. Fields, in order: J gene, clone size, V gene, D gene, CDR3 DNA, CDR3 protein. A D gene is named only where the DNA matches it firmly. Not all rows give a size; the values are once, few, many and, for expanded clones, a class.

TRBJ1-1 few TRBV7-9 TRBD1 TGTGCCAGCAGCGGGACAGGGAAGACGAACACTGAAGCTTTCTTT CASSGTGKTNTEAFF
TRBJ1-1 NA TRBV6-5 NA TGTGCCAGCCGGCAGGAACCTATGAACACTGAAGCTTTCTTT CASRQEPMNTEAFF
TRBJ2-1 few TRBV9 NA TGTGCCAGCAGCGTATTGGGGGCCCCCTACAATGAGCAGTTCTTC CASSVLGAPYNEQFF
TRBJ1-2 NA TRBV10-3 TRBD1 TGTGCCATCAGTGAGTCGACAGGGCCAGCGGCTAGTGGCTACACCTTC CAISESTGPAASGYTF
TRBJ1-2 NA TRBV15 NA TGTGCCACCAGCAGAGAGAACGGAGCTAACTATGGCTACACCTTC CATSRENGANYGYTF
TRBJ1-4 NA TRBV11-3 NA TGTGCCAGCAGCTTAGCTGGTCGAGGTGGTGAAAAACTGTTTTTT CASSLAGRGGEKLFF
TRBJ1-5 NA TRBV7-8 NA TGTGCCAGCAGCTTAGGTTTGGAGGGCAATCAGCCCCAGCATTTT CASSLGLEGNQPQHF
TRBJ1-2 NA TRBV18 NA TGTGCCAGCTCACCACCGACACCGCGTGGCTACACCTTC CASSPPTPRGYTF
TRBJ1-1 NA TRBV19 NA TGTGCCAGTAGCCGGACAGAGTCGAACACTGAAGCTTTCTTT CASSRTESNTEAFF
TRBJ1-4 NA TRBV18 TRBD1 TGTGCCAGCTCACAACGACAGGGGGCTGGTGATGAAAAACTGTTTTTT CASSQRQGAGDEKLFF
TRBJ1-2 NA TRBV27 NA TGTGCCAGCAGTTCAGGGGAGGGATTTAACTATGGCTACACCTTC CASSSGEGFNYGYTF
TRBJ1-2 NA TRBV5-4 TRBD1 TGTGCCAGCAGCTTTGGGGACAGTGGCTACACCTTC CASSFGDSGYTF
TRBJ2-7 NA TRBV6-1 NA TGTGCCAGCAGTGAATTCTCAGGGGGGACCTACGAGCAGTACTTC CASSEFSGGTYEQYF
TRBJ2-3 NA TRBV6-1 TRBD2 TGTGCCAGCAGTGAACTCACAGCGGGGGGGCCAGATACGCAGTATTTT CASSELTAGGPDTQYF
TRBJ2-7 NA TRBV7-2 NA TGTGCCAGCAGCTTAACCAACTACGAGCAGTACTTC CASSLTNYEQYF
TRBJ2-2 NA TRBV5-1 NA TGCGCCAGCAGCTTTTTTCTAAACACCGGGGAGCTGTTTTTT CASSFFLNTGELFF
TRBJ1-2 NA TRBV7-9 TRBD1 TGTGCCAGCAGCGGGACAGTCCATAACTATGGCTACACCTTC CASSGTVHNYGYTF
TRBJ1-2 NA TRBV30 NA TGTGCCTGGAGTGTATTAACGGGGAGCTATGGCTACACCTTC CAWSVLTGSYGYTF
TRBJ1-1 once TRBV6-1 NA TGTGCCAGCAGTGAGGTTTCAGGGTGGCCGAACACTGAAGCTTTCTTT CASSEVSGWPNTEAFF
TRBJ1-2 NA TRBV18 NA TGTGCCAGCTCACCACCGATTGGTCAATACAGATCCCCTAACTATGGCTACACCTTC CASSPPIGQYRSPNYGYTF
TRBJ1-6 NA TRBV28 NA TGTGCCAGCAGTCTCCTTCGGTCACCCCTCCACTTT CASSLLRSPLHF
TRBJ2-2 once TRBV10-2 TRBD1 TGCGCCAGCAGACGGGACAGGGGACCCTTCTACGGTTGGGCCGGGGAGCTGTTTTTT CASRRDRGPFYGWAGELFF
TRBJ2-5 NA TRBV7-3 TRBD2 TGTGCCAGCAGCCTTGGGACTAGCGGGGAGACCCAGTACTTC CASSLGTSGETQYF
TRBJ2-7 NA TRBV5-1 NA TGCGCCAGCAGCTTGAGGCAGGGCCCCTACGAGCAGTACTTC CASSLRQGPYEQYF
TRBJ1-1 NA TRBV2 TRBD1 TGTGCCAGCAGTGCGGACAGGGGCGGCACTGAAGCTTTCTTT CASSADRGGTEAFF
TRBJ1-1 NA TRBV19 NA TGTGCCAGTAGTATAGATTGGACGGGGTCCACTGAAGCTTTCTTT CASSIDWTGSTEAFF
TRBJ2-1 NA TRBV27 TRBD2 TGTGCCAGCAGTGCCCCGACTAGCGGGGGAAACAATGAGCAGTTCTTC CASSAPTSGGNNEQFF
TRBJ1-2 NA TRBV9 NA TGTGCCAGCAGCGCTGGACAGCCCTATGGCTACACCTTC CASSAGQPYGYTF
TRBJ1-1 NA TRBV7-3 TRBD1 TGTGCCAGCAGCTTAAATCCTCGGATTCCAGGACAGGGTGTGGTAGAGACTGAAGCTTTCTTT CASSLNPRIPGQGVVETEAFF
TRBJ2-7 NA TRBV7-2 NA TGTGCCAGCAGCTTAGAAACTAGGTCAGCCTACGAGCAGTACTTC CASSLETRSAYEQYF
TRBJ2-7 NA TRBV5-1 TRBD1 TGCGCCAGCAGCTTGTCCGGGACAGGGTCCTACGAGCAGTACTTC CASSLSGTGSYEQYF
TRBJ1-1 NA TRBV5-1 NA TGCGCCAGCAGCTTGTGGGGACTGATGAACACTGAAGCTTTCTTT CASSLWGLMNTEAFF
TRBJ1-3 NA TRBV7-6 NA TGTGCCAGCAGCGTCTACCGGGACATGTCCGGAAACACCATATATTTT CASSVYRDMSGNTIYF
TRBJ2-7 NA TRBV6-6 NA TGTGCCAGCACCGCCCGCACAGGCGTCTACGAGCAGTACTTC CASTARTGVYEQYF
TRBJ2-1 once TRBV5-1 NA TGCGCCAGCAGCTTGGAGCAGGGTAAGCGTGAGCAGTTCTTC CASSLEQGKREQFF
TRBJ1-2 NA TRBV30 NA TGTGCCTGGGAACTCTGGAACTATGGCTACACCTTC CAWELWNYGYTF
TRBJ2-3 once TRBV7-8 TRBD1 TGTGCCAGCAGCTTCCCTCTAGACAGGGGAAGCACAGATACGCAGTATTTT CASSFPLDRGSTDTQYF
TRBJ2-5 NA TRBV5-1 TRBD2 TGCGCCAGCAGCTTTGACAGCGGGGGCAGAGAGACCCAGTACTTC CASSFDSGGRETQYF
TRBJ2-1 NA TRBV5-1 TRBD1 TGCGCCAGCAGCGAGGACAGGGGTCTGCAGAATGAGCAGTTCTTC CASSEDRGLQNEQFF
TRBJ1-3 NA TRBV5-5 NA TGTGCCAGCAGCCCGCAGGGTTATGGAAACACCATATATTTT CASSPQGYGNTIYF